The 19 T cell receptor beta chains below were found in one sample sequenced in a study of siplizumab effects on memory and regulatory T cells. Here immunoSEQ multiplex PCR was the method, and the copy in TCRdb shows in-frame clones only, minus some. The table includes roughly 75,000 clones, 90% to 95% detected once. What was sequenced was CD8+ T cells sorted from blood. The receptors were sampled from a human donor in good health.

This chain connects TRBV21-1 to TRBJ2-2; the D segment call TRBD1 is taken from the table without a DNA check. TRBV21-1 is an annotated pseudogene. CDR3 size: 14 residues. The CDR3 bases are TGTGCCAGCACAAGGGGGCGCGTCGGCGGGGAGCTGTTTTTT. Translation gives CASTRGRVGGELFF.

The chain has TRBV4-2 and TRBJ2-1; 16 bases map to TRBD2. V was pared by 3 bases and J by 1 base, with 3 bases of the junction left unmatched. This CDR3 contains 18 residues. CDR1 and CDR2 from the germline V gene are LGHNA and YNFKEQ. The CDR3 bases are TGTGCCAGCAGCCACCTGGGACTAGCGGGGGGGTCCTACAATGAGCAGTTCTTC. Translated: CASSHLGLAGGSYNEQFF.

The V gene is TRBV5-4, the J gene TRBJ2-1, with 8 bases identical to TRBD1. The CDR3 length is 15 residues. V gave up 4 bases and J gave up 6 bases; unmatched junction bases: 9. CDR1 and CDR2 (germline): SGHNT, YYREEE (reference sequence). DNA of the CDR3: TGTGCCAGCAGCCCGCAGGGGGCCGTTAGCAATGAGCAGTTCTTC. Translated, it gives CASSPQGAVSNEQFF.

The chain combines TRBV30 with TRBJ2-1; TRBD2 aligns across 10 bases. The V segment lost 5 bases and the J segment 10 bases; nucleotides outside the gene matches: 8. The germline V gene has CDR1 GTSNPN and CDR2 SVGIG (reference sequence). There are 13 residues in the CDR3. The CDR3 sequence: CAWGAGGPSEQFF. The CDR3 nucleotides are TGTGCCTGGGGAGCGGGGGGGCCCTCCGAGCAGTTCTTC.

CDR3 in DNA: TGTGCCAGCAGACTGGGGACAGGGGACACAGATACGCAGTATTTT. Its translation is CASRLGTGDTDTQYF. The V gene is TRBV5-6, the J gene TRBJ2-3; 10 bases map to TRBD1. After removal of 5 bases from V and 2 bases from J, the junction contained 5 bases not matched to a gene. This CDR3 comprises 15 residues. CDR1 is SGHDT and CDR2 is YYEEEE in the germline V gene.

The chain joins TRBV30 to TRBJ1-1, with D possibly being TRBD1 (5 bases). The V gene's germline CDR1 is GTSNPN and CDR2 SVGIG (reference sequence). The CDR3 extends over 17 amino acids. V was trimmed by 2 bases and J by 5 bases, leaving 24 bases between them. CDR3 protein: CAWSSPSGSDRRTEAFF. DNA for the CDR3: TGTGCCTGGAGTTCCCCCTCGGGGTCCGACAGAAGGACTGAAGCTTTCTTT. Using reference TRBV30 and TRBJ1-1 for the parts outside the CDR3, the full variable domain is SQTIHQWPATLVQPVGSPLSLECTVEGTSNPNLYWYRQAAGRGLQLLFYSVGIGQISSEVPQNLSASRPQDRQFILSSKKLLLSDSGFYLCAWSSPSGSDRRTEAFFGQGTRLTVV.

This rearrangement joins TRBV9 to TRBJ2-5; D is uncertain. Germline CDR1 reads SGDLS; CDR2 reads YYNGEE. The CDR3 spans 12 residues. V was cut by 3 bases and J by 5 bases, with 8 bases left in between. The CDR3 nucleotides read TGTGCCAGCAGCGGCTCCGGGGAGACCCAGTACTTC. Translated: CASSGSGETQYF. Together with reference TRBV9 and TRBJ2-5, the CDR3 gives the full variable domain: DSGVTQTPKHLITATGQRVTLRCSPRSGDLSVYWYQQSLDQGLQFLIQYYNGEERAKGNILERFSAQQFPDLHSELNLSSLELGDSALYFCASSGSGETQYFGPGTRLLVL.

The CDR3 DNA reads TGTGCCAGCAGCGTAGGCGGGGGGGCCTTAGATACGCAGTATTTT. This encodes CASSVGGGALDTQYF. The chain uses TRBV9 and TRBJ2-3, with 9 bases matching TRBD2. Germline trimming cut 0 bases from V and 5 bases from J; bases unmatched to any gene: 4. The germline V gene has CDR1 SGDLS and CDR2 YYNGEE. The CDR3 sequence is 15 residues long.

V and J are TRBV4-1 and TRBJ2-7, with TRBD2 as a possible D gene (5 bases). The germline CDR1 and CDR2 sequences are MGHRA and YSYEKL. Trimming stripped 3 bases from V and 5 bases from J, with 20 bases between. The CDR3 is 16 residues long. CDR3 in amino acids: CASSQAGVVLGNEQYF. The CDR3 bases are TGCGCCAGCAGCCAGGCCGGGGTGGTTCTGGGTAACGAGCAGTACTTC.

The J gene is TRBJ2-1, the V gene TRBV11-2; D is uncertain. The CDR3 sequence is 11 residues long. CDR1 and CDR2 from the germline V gene are SGHAT and FQNNGV. Trimming stripped 2 bases from V and 10 bases from J, with 6 bases between. The CDR3 loop is CASSLSVEQFF. DNA of the CDR3: TGTGCCAGCAGCTTATCGGTGGAGCAGTTCTTC.

The CDR3 protein is CAISDGQVYEQYF. In DNA, the CDR3 is TGTGCCATCAGCGACGGACAGGTCTACGAGCAGTACTTC. The rearrangement uses TRBV10-3 and TRBJ2-7; the match to TRBD1 covers 7 bases. CDR3 length: 13 residues. Germline loops: CDR1 ENHRY, CDR2 SYGVKD. Trimming at V came to 6 bases and at J to 3 bases, leaving 5 bases not matched to a gene.

This clone was counted a single time. V is TRBV5-4 and J is TRBJ2-1, with 10 bases that match TRBD2. Germline loops: CDR1 SGHNT, CDR2 YYREEE (reference sequence). This CDR3 spans 15 amino acids. Trimming removed 1 base from V and 8 bases from J; junction bases left unmatched: 6. CDR3 coding DNA: TGTGCCAGCAGCTTGCCTAGCGGGGGATTTTATGAGCAGTTCTTC. Protein sequence: CASSLPSGGFYEQFF.

This chain links TRBV11-1 with TRBJ2-1, with 8 bases lining up with TRBD2. Germline CDR1 reads SGHAT; CDR2 reads FQDESV (reference sequence). The CDR3 length is 16 residues. The ends lost 2 bases at V and 0 bases at J; junction bases unmatched: 3. CDR3 in amino acids: CASSLLGGVSYNEQFF. DNA for the CDR3: TGTGCCAGCAGCTTACTCGGGGGGGTCTCCTACAATGAGCAGTTCTTC.

The V and J genes are TRBV7-3 and TRBJ2-3, with TRBD1 matching 7 bases. The ends lost 4 bases at V and 6 bases at J; junction bases unmatched: 4. This CDR3 comprises 13 residues. Per germline, CDR1 SGHTA and CDR2 FQGTGA. CDR3 coding DNA: TGTGCCAGCAGCTCACAGGGGACGGATACGCAGTATTTT. Translation: CASSSQGTDTQYF.

This rearrangement joins TRBV14 to TRBJ1-1; D perhaps matches TRBD1 (6 bases). The CDR3 is 13 residues long. Germline assignment: CDR1 SGHDN and CDR2 FVKESK. The germline V and J ends were trimmed by 1 base and 4 bases, with 7 bases remaining between them. The CDR3 reads CASSQAGATEAFF. Here the CDR3 DNA reads TGTGCCAGCAGCCAAGCAGGGGCCACTGAAGCTTTCTTT.

This chain links TRBV9 with TRBJ1-4, with unresolved D. V lost 4 bases and J 0 bases, leaving 16 bases between the germline ends. This CDR3 has 17 amino acids. Germline V gene lookup returns CDR1 SGDLS and CDR2 YYNGEE. The CDR3 loop is CASSPEGGASTNEKLFF. CDR3 nucleotides: TGTGCCAGCAGCCCCGAGGGAGGAGCTTCAACTAATGAAAAACTGTTTTTT. The full variable domain, completed using reference TRBV9 and TRBJ1-4, is DSGVTQTPKHLITATGQRVTLRCSPRSGDLSVYWYQQSLDQGLQFLIQYYNGEERAKGNILERFSAQQFPDLHSELNLSSLELGDSALYFCASSPEGGASTNEKLFFGSGTQLSVL.

The chain has TRBV9 and TRBJ2-1; D is possibly TRBD1 (5 bases). Trimming took off 0 bases at V and 5 bases at J, with 9 bases between the two ends. Per germline, CDR1 SGDLS and CDR2 YYNGEE. This CDR3 is 14 amino acids long. The CDR3 region is CASSVGATDNEQFF. The CDR3 region has the DNA TGTGCCAGCAGCGTAGGAGCGACAGACAATGAGCAGTTCTTC.

This clone was observed a handful of times. The chain employs TRBV7-3 and TRBJ1-4; D not certain. CDR1 and CDR2 (germline): SGHTA, FQGTGA. The CDR3 runs to 15 residues. V shed 2 bases and J shed 2 bases, with 9 bases lying between them. The CDR3 DNA reads as TGTGCCAGCAGCTTAGTTGGAGACACTAATGAAAAACTGTTTTTT. Its translation is CASSLVGDTNEKLFF.

The chain employs TRBV19 and TRBJ2-3; possibly TRBD2 for D (6 bases). The CDR3 runs to 13 residues. Trimming shortened V by 5 bases and J by 0 bases, and 6 bases separated the two germline ends. CDR1 and CDR2 (germline): LNHDA, SQIVND (reference sequence). The CDR3 loop reads CASSLASTDTQYF. The CDR3 DNA reads as TGTGCCAGTAGTCTAGCGAGCACAGATACGCAGTATTTT.